This T cell receptor beta chain was profiled in a study of cytomegalovirus exposure and HLA in healthy donors. Study context: The Caucasian-associated ancestry cluster held 80% to 90% of 398 genotyped donors.

Concerning this clone itself: What it binds is not known.

General observations from the study: Researchers reportedly found TCR beta sequences accurately predicted most subjects' HLA-A and HLA-B alleles. Reported results showed that the classifier diagnosed cytomegalovirus status with high specificity and sensitivity. Judged likely to be a sequencing artifact was a cluster of highly shared sequence variants.

Primers for the PCR totalled 60 Vbeta and 13 Jbeta. Measured with immunoSEQ multiplex PCR; TCRdb has only the in-frame clones, and not every one. The data hold approximately 86,000 clones, with around 85% observed a single time. In germline, CDR1 is SGHRS, CDR2 YFSETQ. The V end lost 4 bases, the J end lost 3 bases, and 13 bases lay between the germline ends. CDR3 length: 14 residues. Sequenced input: PBMCs. This clonotype originated in a man aged 35 to 55 in good health and CMV-seropositive. The chain uses TRBV5-1 and TRBJ1-1, with D possibly TRBD1 on 5 matching bases. The CDR3 nucleotides read TGCGCCAGCAGCCCCAGGGTGGTGGACACTGAAGCTTTCTTT. Encoded protein: CASSPRVVDTEAFF.